This T cell receptor (beta chain) derives from a study of cytotoxic CD8 clonotypes in ibrutinib-treated CLL. Here immunoSEQ multiplex PCR was the method, and the copy in TCRdb shows in-frame clones only, minus some. Found here are roughly 130,000 clones, approximately 80% of them singletons; the top ten hold around 13%. Libraries of TCR beta were made from approximately 2.2 micrograms of genomic DNA that came from cryopreserved PBMCs. Germline trimming cut 5 bases from V and 3 bases from J; bases unmatched to any gene: 8. Per germline, CDR1 SGHAT and CDR2 FQNNGV. This CDR3 has 16 residues. The TCR comes from a human donor with chronic lymphocytic leukemia. This specimen was PBMCs, taken after 12 months of ibrutinib treatment. The J gene is TRBJ2-3, the V gene TRBV11-2, with TRBD2 matching over 10 bases. The CDR3 spells CASSREAGGPTDTQYF. The DNA of the CDR3 is TGTGCCAGCAGCCGTGAAGCGGGAGGGCCAACAGATACGCAGTATTTT.